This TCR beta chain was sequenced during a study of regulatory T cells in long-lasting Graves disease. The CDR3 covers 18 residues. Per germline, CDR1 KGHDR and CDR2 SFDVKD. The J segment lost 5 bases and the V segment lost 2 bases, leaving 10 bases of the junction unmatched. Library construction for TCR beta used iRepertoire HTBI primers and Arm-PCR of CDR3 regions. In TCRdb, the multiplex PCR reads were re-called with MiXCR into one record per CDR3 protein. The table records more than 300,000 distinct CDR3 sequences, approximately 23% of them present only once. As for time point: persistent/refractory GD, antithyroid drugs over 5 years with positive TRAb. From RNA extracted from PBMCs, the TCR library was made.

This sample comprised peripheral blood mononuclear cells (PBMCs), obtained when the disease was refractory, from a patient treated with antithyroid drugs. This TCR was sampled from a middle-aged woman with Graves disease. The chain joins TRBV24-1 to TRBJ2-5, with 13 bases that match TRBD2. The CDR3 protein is CATSDSTGTSGNVETQYF. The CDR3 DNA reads TGTGCCACCAGTGATTCCACCGGGACTAGCGGGAATGTCGAGACCCAGTACTTC.